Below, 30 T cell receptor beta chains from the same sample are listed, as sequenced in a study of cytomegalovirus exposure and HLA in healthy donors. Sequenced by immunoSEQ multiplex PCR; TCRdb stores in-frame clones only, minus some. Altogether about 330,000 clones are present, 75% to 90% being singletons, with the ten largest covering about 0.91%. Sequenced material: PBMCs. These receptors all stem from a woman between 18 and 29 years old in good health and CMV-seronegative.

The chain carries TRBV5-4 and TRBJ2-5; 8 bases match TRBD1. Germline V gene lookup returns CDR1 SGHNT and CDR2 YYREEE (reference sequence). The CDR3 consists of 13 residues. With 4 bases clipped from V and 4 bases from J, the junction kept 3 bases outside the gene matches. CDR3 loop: CASSTRGRETQYF. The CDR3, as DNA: TGTGCCAGCAGCACCAGGGGGCGAGAGACCCAGTACTTC. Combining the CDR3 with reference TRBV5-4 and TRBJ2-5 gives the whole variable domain ETGVTQSPTHLIKTRGQQVTLRCSSQSGHNTVSWYQQALGQGPQFIFQYYREEENGRGNFPPRFSGLQFPNYSSELNVNALELDDSALYLCASSTRGRETQYFGPGTRLLVL.

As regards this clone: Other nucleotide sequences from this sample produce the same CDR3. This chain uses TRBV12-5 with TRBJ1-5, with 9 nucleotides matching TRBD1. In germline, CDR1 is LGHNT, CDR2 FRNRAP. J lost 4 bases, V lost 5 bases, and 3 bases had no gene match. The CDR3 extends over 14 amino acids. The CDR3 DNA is TGTGCTAGTGGTCTCGGACAGGGGAATCAGCCCCAGCATTTT. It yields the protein CASGLGQGNQPQHF.

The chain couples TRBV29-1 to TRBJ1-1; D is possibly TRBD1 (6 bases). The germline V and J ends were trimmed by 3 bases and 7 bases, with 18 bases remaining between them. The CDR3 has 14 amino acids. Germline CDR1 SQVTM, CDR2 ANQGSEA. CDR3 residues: CSVEGLWGPGEAFF. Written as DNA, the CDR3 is TGCAGCGTTGAGGGCCTCTGGGGGCCGGGTGAAGCTTTCTTT. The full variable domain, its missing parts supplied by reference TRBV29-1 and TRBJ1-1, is SAVISQKPSRDICQRGTSLTIQCQVDSQVTMMFWYRQQPGQSLTLIATANQGSEATYESGFVIDKFPISRPNLTFSTLTVSNMSPEDSSIYLCSVEGLWGPGEAFFGQGTRLTVV.

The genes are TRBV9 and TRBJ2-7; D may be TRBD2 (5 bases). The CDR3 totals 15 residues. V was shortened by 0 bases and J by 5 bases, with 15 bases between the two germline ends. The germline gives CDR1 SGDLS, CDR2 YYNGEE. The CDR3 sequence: CASSVAGRLEDEQYF. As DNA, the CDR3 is TGTGCCAGCAGCGTAGCAGGACGGCTGGAGGACGAGCAGTACTTC.

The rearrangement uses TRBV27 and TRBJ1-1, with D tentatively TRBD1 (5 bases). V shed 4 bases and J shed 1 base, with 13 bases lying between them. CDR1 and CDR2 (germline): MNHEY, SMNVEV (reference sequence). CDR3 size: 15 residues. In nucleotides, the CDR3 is TGTGCCAGCAGTTCCGGAGCCGGGGGGAACACTGAAGCTTTCTTT. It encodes CASSSGAGGNTEAFF.

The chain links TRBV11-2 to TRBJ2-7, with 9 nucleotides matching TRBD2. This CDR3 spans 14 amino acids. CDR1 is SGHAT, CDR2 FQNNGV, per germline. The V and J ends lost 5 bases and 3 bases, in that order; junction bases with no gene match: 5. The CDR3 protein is CASSGLAGNYEQYF. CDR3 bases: TGTGCCAGCAGCGGCCTAGCGGGGAACTACGAGCAGTACTTC.

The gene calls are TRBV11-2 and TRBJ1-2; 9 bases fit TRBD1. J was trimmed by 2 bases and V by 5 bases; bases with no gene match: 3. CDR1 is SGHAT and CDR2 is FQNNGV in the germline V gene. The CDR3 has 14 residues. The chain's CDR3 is CASSPGQGNYGYTF. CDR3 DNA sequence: TGTGCCAGCAGCCCTGGACAGGGGAACTATGGCTACACCTTC. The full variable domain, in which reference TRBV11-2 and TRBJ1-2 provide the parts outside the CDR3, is EAGVAQSPRYKIIEKRQSVAFWCNPISGHATLYWYQQILGQGPKLLIQFQNNGVVDDSQLPKDRFSAERLKGVDSTLKIQPAKLEDSAVYLCASSPGQGNYGYTFGSGTRLTVV.

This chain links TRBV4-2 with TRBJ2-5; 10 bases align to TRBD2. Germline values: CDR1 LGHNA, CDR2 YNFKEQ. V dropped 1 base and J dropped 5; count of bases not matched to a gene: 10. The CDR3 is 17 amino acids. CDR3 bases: TGTGCCAGCAGCCAAGTTTTTCCTAGCGGGAGATATGAGACCCAGTACTTC. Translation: CASSQVFPSGRYETQYF.

The CDR3: CASSLDNLGGRGTEAFF. CDR3 DNA: TGTGCCAGCAGCTTGGACAATTTGGGAGGAAGGGGCACTGAAGCTTTCTTT. This rearrangement joins TRBV5-4 to TRBJ1-1, with D possibly matching TRBD1 (5 bases). The CDR3 is 17 residues long. Germline V gene data show CDR1 as SGHNT and CDR2 as YYREEE (reference sequence). V lost 0 bases and J lost 4, with 19 bases in between.

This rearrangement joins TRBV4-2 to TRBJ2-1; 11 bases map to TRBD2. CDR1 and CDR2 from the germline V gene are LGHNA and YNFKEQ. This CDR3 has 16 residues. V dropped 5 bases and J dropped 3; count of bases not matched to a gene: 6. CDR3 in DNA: TGTGCCAGCAGCTCTGGGACTAGCGGAGACTACAATGAGCAGTTCTTC. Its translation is CASSSGTSGDYNEQFF.

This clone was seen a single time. Here the CDR3 DNA reads TGTGCCAGCAGACCGGGACTAGCCCCCGGGGAGCTGTTTTTT. Translation: CASRPGLAPGELFF. J is TRBJ2-2 and V is TRBV27; 9 bases are shared with TRBD2. J lost 6 bases, V lost 6 bases, and 5 bases had no gene match. CDR1 MNHEY and CDR2 SMNVEV come from the germline V gene (reference sequence). The CDR3 sequence is 14 residues long.

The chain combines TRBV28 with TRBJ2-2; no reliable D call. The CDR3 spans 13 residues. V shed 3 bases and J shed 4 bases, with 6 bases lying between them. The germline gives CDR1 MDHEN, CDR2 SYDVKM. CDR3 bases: TGTGCCAGCAGTTTCCAGTCCACCGGGGAGCTGTTTTTT. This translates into CASSFQSTGELFF.

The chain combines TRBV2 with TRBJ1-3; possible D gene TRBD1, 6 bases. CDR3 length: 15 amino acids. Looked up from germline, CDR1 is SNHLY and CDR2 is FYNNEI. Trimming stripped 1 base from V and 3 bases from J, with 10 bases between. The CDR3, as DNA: TGTGCCAGCAGTGAAGGTCCCAGGGGTGGAAACACCATATATTTT. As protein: CASSEGPRGGNTIYF.

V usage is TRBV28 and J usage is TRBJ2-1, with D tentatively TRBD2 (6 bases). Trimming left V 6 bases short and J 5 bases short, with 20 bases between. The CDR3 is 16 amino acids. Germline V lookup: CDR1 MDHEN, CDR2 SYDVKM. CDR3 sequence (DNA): TGTGCCAGCAGCCCGCCCGAATCCTGGGAGGACAATGAGCAGTTCTTC. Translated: CASSPPESWEDNEQFF.

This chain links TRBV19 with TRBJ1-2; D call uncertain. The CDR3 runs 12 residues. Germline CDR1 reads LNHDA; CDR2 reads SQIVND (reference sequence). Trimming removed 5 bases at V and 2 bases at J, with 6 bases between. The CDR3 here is CASSLQNYGYTF. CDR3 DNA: TGTGCCAGTAGTCTGCAGAACTATGGCTACACCTTC.

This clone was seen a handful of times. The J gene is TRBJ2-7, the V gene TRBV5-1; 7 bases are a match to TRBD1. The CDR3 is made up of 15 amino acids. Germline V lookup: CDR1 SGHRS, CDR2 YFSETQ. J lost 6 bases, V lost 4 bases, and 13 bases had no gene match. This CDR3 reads CASSNRGQSSFEQYF. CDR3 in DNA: TGCGCCAGCAGCAATAGGGGGCAGTCCTCTTTCGAGCAGTACTTC.

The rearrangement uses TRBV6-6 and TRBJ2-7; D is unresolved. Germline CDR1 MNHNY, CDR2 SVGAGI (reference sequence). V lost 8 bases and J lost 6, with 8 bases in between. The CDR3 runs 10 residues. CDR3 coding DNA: TGTGCCAGCGGTACGGGCGAGCAGTACTTC. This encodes CASGTGEQYF.

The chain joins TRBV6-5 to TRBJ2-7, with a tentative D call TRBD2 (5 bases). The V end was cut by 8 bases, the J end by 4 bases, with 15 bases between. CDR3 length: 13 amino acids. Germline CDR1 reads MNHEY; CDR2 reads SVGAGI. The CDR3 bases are TGTGCCAGCGAGGACGCCCGGGGATACGAGCAGTACTTC. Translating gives CASEDARGYEQYF.

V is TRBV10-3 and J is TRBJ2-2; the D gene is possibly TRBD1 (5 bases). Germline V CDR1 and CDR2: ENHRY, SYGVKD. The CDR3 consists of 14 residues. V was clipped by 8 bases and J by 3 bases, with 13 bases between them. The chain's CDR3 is CAIGMGRDTGELFF. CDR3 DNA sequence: TGTGCCATCGGTATGGGGCGAGACACCGGGGAGCTGTTTTTT.

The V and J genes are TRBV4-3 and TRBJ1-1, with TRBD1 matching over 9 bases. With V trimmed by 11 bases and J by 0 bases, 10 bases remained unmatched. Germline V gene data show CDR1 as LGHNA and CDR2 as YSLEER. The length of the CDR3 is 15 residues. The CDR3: CADLTGGPMNTEAFF. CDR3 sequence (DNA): TGCGCCGACTTGACAGGGGGACCCATGAACACTGAAGCTTTCTTT.

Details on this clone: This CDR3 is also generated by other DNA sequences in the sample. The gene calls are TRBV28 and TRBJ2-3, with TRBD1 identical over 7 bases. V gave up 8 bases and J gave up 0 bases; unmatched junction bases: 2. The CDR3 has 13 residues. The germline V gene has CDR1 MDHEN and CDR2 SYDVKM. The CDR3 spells CASRDSSTDTQYF. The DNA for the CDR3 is TGTGCCAGCCGGGACAGCAGCACAGATACGCAGTATTTT.

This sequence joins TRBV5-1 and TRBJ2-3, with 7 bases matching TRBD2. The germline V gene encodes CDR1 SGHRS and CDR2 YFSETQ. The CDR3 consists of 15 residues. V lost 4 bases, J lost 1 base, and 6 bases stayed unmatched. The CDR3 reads CASSLGAGGTDTQYF. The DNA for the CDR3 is TGCGCCAGCAGCCTCGGGGCGGGAGGCACAGATACGCAGTATTTT.

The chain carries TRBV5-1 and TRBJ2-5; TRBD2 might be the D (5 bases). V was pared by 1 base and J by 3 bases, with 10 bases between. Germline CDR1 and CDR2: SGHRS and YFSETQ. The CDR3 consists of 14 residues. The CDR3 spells CASSLLPEEETQYF. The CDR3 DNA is TGCGCCAGCAGCTTGCTCCCGGAGGAAGAGACCCAGTACTTC.

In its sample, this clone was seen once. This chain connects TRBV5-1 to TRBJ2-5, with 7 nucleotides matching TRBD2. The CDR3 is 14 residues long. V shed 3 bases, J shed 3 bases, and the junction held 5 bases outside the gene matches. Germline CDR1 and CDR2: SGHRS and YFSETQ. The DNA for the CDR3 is TGCGCCAGCAGCTCAGGAGCGGGAAAAGAGACCCAGTACTTC. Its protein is CASSSGAGKETQYF.

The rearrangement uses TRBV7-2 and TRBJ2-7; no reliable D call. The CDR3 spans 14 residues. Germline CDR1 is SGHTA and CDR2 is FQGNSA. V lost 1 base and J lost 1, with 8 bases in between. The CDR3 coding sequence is TGTGCCAGCAGCTTAGTGGCGGAATCCTACGAGCAGTACTTC. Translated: CASSLVAESYEQYF. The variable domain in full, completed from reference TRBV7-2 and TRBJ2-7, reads GAGVSQSPSNKVTEKGKDVELRCDPISGHTALYWYRQSLGQGLEFLIYFQGNSAPDKSGLPSDRFSAERTGGSVSTLTIQRTQQEDSAVYLCASSLVAESYEQYFGPGTRLTVT.

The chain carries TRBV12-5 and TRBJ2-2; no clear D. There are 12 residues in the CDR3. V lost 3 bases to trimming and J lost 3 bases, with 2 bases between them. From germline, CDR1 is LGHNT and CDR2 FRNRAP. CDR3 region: CASGFDTGELFF. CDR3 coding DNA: TGTGCTAGTGGTTTCGACACCGGGGAGCTGTTTTTT.

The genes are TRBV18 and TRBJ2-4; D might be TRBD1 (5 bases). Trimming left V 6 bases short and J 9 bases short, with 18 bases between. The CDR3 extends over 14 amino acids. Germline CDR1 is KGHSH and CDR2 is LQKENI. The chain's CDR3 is CASSQGLGEGIQYF. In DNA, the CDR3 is TGTGCCAGCTCCCAGGGTCTAGGGGAAGGCATTCAGTACTTC.

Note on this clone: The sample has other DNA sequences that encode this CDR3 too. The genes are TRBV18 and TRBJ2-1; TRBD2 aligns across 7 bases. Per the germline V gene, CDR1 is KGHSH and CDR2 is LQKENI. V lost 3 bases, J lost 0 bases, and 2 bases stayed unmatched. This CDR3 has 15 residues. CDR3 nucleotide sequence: TGTGCCAGCTCACCGCAGCGGGACTCCTACAATGAGCAGTTCTTC. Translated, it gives CASSPQRDSYNEQFF.

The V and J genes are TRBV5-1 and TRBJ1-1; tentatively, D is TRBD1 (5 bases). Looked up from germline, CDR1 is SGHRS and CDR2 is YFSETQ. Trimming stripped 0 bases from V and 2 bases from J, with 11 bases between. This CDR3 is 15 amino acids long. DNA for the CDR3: TGCGCCAGCAGCTTGGACGGACATTCCAACACTGAAGCTTTCTTT. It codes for CASSLDGHSNTEAFF.

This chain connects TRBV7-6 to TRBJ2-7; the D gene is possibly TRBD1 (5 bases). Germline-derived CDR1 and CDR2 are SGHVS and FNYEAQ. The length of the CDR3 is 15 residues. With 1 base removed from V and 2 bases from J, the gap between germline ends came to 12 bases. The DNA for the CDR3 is TGTGCCAGCAGCTTAGATACAGGTGTCCCCTACGAGCAGTACTTC. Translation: CASSLDTGVPYEQYF.